This TCR beta chain was recovered during a study of OX40 agonist ivuxolimab in advanced cancers. Background on the study: Three partial responders included one hepatocellular carcinoma patient and two cutaneous melanoma patients.

The table came from immunoSEQ multiplex PCR; TCRdb's copy has only in-frame clones and leaves some out. The sample lists around 68,000 clones; approximately 90% were seen once. CDR1 and CDR2 (germline): SGHKS, YYEKEE (reference sequence). The germline V and J ends were trimmed by 0 bases and 5 bases, with 11 bases remaining between them. The CDR3 totals 14 residues. The clonotype originates from an adult with an advanced solid tumor such as melanoma, head and neck, liver or kidney cancer. Material: CD4+ or CD8+ T cells sorted from blood, obtained in a trial of the OX40 agonist ivuxolimab. V is TRBV5-5 and J is TRBJ2-5; D is possibly TRBD1 (5 bases). CDR3 bases: TGTGCCAGCAGCTTGGATCAGGGTACGGAGACCCAGTACTTC. It translates to CASSLDQGTETQYF.